This T cell receptor beta chain comes out of a study of cytomegalovirus exposure and HLA in healthy donors. PCR primers comprised 60 Vbeta and 13 Jbeta primers. Only in-frame clones appear in the TCRdb table, and some are missing; sequencing was by immunoSEQ multiplex PCR. The repertoire has 85,000 to 100,000 clones, 86% of them found once; the top ten carry roughly 9%. Points on this clone: The antigen is not known.

Between the trimmed V and J ends, which lost 2 bases and 3 bases, there was a span of 11 bases. The CDR3 has 16 amino acids. Germline assignment: CDR1 LNHDA and CDR2 SQIVND (reference sequence). General observations from the study: In a later analysis, TCR beta V- and J-gene trimming showed a link to a missense DCLRE1C variant. According to the study, roughly 160 TCR beta chains were cytomegalovirus-associated. There was a cluster of highly shared sequence variants that was likely a sequencing artifact.

Input material: PBMCs. V and J are TRBV19 and TRBJ2-6, with D tentatively TRBD2 (6 bases). This receptor was obtained from a man aged 25 to 40 in good health and CMV-seropositive. The CDR3 protein is CASSITGGGGANVLTF. Here the CDR3 DNA reads TGTGCCAGTAGTATAACCGGGGGTGGTGGGGCCAACGTCCTGACTTTC. The full variable domain, in which reference TRBV19 and TRBJ2-6 provide the parts outside the CDR3, is DGGITQSPKYLFRKEGQNVTLSCEQNLNHDAMYWYRQDPGQGLRLIYYSQIVNDFQKGDIAEGYSVSREKKESFPLTVTSAQKNPTAFYLCASSITGGGGANVLTFGAGSRLTVL.